This note documents a single T cell receptor beta chain sequence. Its antigen is as yet unknown. Surgery without prior neoadjuvant therapy was the treatment of the selected pancreatic ductal adenocarcinoma patients. The record originates from a study of T cells in pancreatic ductal adenocarcinoma. General study points: Results skew toward the minority of patients with early-stage disease. Compared with tumor, blood showed more total productive templates and roughly 8.1-fold more clonotypes.

The germline gives CDR1 SNHLY, CDR2 FYNNEI. CDR3 size: 14 residues. V was clipped by 8 bases and J by 5 bases, with 18 bases between them. Sequenced by immunoSEQ multiplex PCR; TCRdb stores in-frame clones only, minus some. The sample includes 100,000 or so clones, over 90% of them seen just once. This clonotype was sampled from a human donor with pancreatic ductal adenocarcinoma. V usage is TRBV2 and J usage is TRBJ2-5; TRBD2 is a possible D gene (6 bases). Sequenced input: PBMCs. The CDR3 sequence: CASRRDLGWETQYF. In DNA, the CDR3 is TGTGCCAGCCGGCGGGACTTAGGCTGGGAGACCCAGTACTTC.